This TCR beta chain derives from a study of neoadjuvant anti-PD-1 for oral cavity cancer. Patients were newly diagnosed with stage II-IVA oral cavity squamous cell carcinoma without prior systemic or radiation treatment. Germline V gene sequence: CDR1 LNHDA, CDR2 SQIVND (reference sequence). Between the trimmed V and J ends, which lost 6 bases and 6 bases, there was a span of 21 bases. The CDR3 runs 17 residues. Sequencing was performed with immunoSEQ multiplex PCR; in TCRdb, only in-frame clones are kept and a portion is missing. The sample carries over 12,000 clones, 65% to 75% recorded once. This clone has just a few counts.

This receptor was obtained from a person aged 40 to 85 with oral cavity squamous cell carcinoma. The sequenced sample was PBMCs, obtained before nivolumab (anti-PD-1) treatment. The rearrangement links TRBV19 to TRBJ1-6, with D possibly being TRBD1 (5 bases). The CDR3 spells CASSKRGGPRINSPLHF. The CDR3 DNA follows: TGTGCCAGTAGCAAACGGGGGGGACCCCGGATTAATTCACCCCTCCACTTT.